This T cell receptor (beta chain) was sequenced in a study of cytomegalovirus exposure and HLA in healthy donors. Across the whole study: The early release's HLA-typed donors yielded tens of millions of unique TCRs.

The CDR3 spans 14 residues. The germline V and J ends were trimmed by 3 bases and 5 bases, with 13 bases remaining between them. CDR1 is MDHEN and CDR2 is SYDVKM in the germline V gene. Use of 60 Vbeta and 13 Jbeta primers characterized the PCR. Repertoires were generated with immunoSEQ multiplex PCR, while TCRdb's copy carries only in-frame clones and drops some. The sample consists of roughly 130,000 clones, roughly 80% of them appearing once. Findings and limits, study-wide: It was reported that TCR beta sequences correctly inferred the HLA-A and HLA-B alleles for most subjects. Later analysis found that TCR beta chains associated with HLA were more clonally expanded than other, equally common chains.

On this clone: As yet, its antigen is unknown.

The origin of this receptor is a woman aged 35 to 49 in good health and CMV-seropositive. This chain connects TRBV28 to TRBJ1-2; a possible D gene is TRBD1 (6 bases). The sequencing input was PBMCs. The CDR3 region is CASSLGGASYGYTF. CDR3 DNA sequence: TGTGCCAGCAGTTTGGGGGGGGCTAGTTATGGCTACACCTTC.